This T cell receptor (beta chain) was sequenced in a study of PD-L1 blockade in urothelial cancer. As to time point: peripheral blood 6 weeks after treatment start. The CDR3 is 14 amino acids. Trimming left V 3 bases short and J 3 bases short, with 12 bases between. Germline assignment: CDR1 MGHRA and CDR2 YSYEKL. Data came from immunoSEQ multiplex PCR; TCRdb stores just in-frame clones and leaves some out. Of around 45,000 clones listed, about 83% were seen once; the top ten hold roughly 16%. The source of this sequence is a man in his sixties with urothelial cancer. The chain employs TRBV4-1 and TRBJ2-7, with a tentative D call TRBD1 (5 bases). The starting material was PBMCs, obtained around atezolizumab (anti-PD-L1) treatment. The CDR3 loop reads CASSQTAMDYEQYF. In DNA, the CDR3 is TGCGCCAGCAGCCAGACAGCAATGGACTACGAGCAGTACTTC.